This T cell receptor beta chain was identified during a study of regulatory T cells in long-lasting Graves disease. The sample's time point: newly diagnosed GD, antithyroid drugs for less than 3 months. PBMCs provided the RNA from which the TCR library was made. Germline values: CDR1 DFQATT, CDR2 SNEGSKA (reference sequence). This CDR3 contains 13 residues. V lost 8 bases and J lost 3, with 16 bases in between. Construction of TCR beta libraries relied on iRepertoire HTBI primers and on Arm-PCR targeting CDR3 regions. Each CDR3 protein gets one entry after TCRdb re-called the multiplex PCR reads with MiXCR. The sample carries a few hundred thousand distinct CDR3 sequences, over 9.5% recorded once. This clonotype was observed at least ten times. This sample also belongs to another study, concerning T cells in Graves' hyperthyroidism and ophthalmopathy. As that report states: Lactation, pregnancy, other autoimmune disease or uncontrolled infection excluded patients. Orbital computed tomography, thyroid ultrasound, serum thyroxine and TRAb, and clinical symptoms together informed the diagnoses. The TCR CDR3 was amplified in a first-round RT-PCR using the HTBI primer set. Blood held most thyroid clonotypes expanded above 0.001 frequency.

The source was peripheral blood mononuclear cells (PBMCs), collected at new diagnosis, from a patient treated with antithyroid drugs. The clonotype comes from a woman aged 18-29 years with Graves disease. This chain uses TRBV20-1 with TRBJ1-2; weak D call: TRBD1 (5 bases). In DNA form, the CDR3 reads TGCAGTACCCATCCCGCCAGGGACTATGGCTACACCTTC. Amino acid sequence: CSTHPARDYGYTF.